The rows below give T cell receptor beta chains drawn from one sample of a study of blood T cell repertoires in COVID-19. Repertoires were generated with immunoSEQ multiplex PCR, while TCRdb's copy carries only in-frame clones and drops some. The sample holds 43,000 or so clones; roughly 90% are singletons and the top ten take 15%. The sample was peripheral blood. All receptors derive from a man aged 55-75 years with active COVID-19. The CDR3 runs from the conserved cysteine through the conserved F or W. A D gene is named only where the DNA matches it firmly. Size is stated for part of the rows, as once, few or many counts, or as a class when the clone is expanded.

len	abundance	j_gene	d_gene	v_gene	CDR3nt	CDR3aa
16	NA	TRBJ2-5	NA	TRBV5-1	TGCGCCAGCAGCAAATTACCACAGGGCGGCGGGGAGACCCAGTACTTC	CASSKLPQGGGETQYF
16	NA	TRBJ2-2	NA	TRBV29-1	TGCAGCGCTGTAACTCTGGAGCGGGCGAACACCGGGGAGCTGTTTTTT	CSAVTLERANTGELFF
18	NA	TRBJ2-2	NA	TRBV19	TGTGCCAGTAGTCGGATTATTTTGGGGCAGGGGAACACCGGGGAGCTGTTTTTT	CASSRIILGQGNTGELFF
14	few	TRBJ2-7	NA	TRBV2	TGTGCCAGCAGTGAATCTAGTTACAAGTACGAGCAGTACTTC	CASSESSYKYEQYF
14	NA	TRBJ1-2	NA	TRBV27	TGTGCCAGCAGTTCAAAACAGGGCAACTATGGCTACACCTTC	CASSSKQGNYGYTF
16	NA	TRBJ2-2	NA	TRBV28	TGTGCCAGCAGCCGACCGGGGGCGGGAGACACCGGGGAGCTGTTTTTT	CASSRPGAGDTGELFF
13	NA	TRBJ1-3	TRBD1	TRBV29-1	TGCAGCGCCGGACAGGGATCGAGAAACACCATATATTTT	CSAGQGSRNTIYF
16	NA	TRBJ2-5	TRBD1	TRBV3-1/TRBV3-2	TGTGCCAGCAGCCGAACCTCGACAGGGGGCAGTGAGACCCAGTACTTC	CASSRTSTGGSETQYF
15	NA	TRBJ1-3	NA	TRBV6-1	TGTGCCAGCAGTGAAGCGGCGGGGTTCGGAAACACCATATATTTT	CASSEAAGFGNTIYF
13	NA	TRBJ1-2	TRBD1	TRBV7-2	TGTGCCAGCAGCTCTGGACAGGGATCTGGCTACACCTTC	CASSSGQGSGYTF
15	NA	TRBJ1-1	TRBD1	TRBV10-1	TGCGCCAGCAGTAAGGACAGGGGTGATGACACTGAAGCTTTCTTT	CASSKDRGDDTEAFF
17	NA	TRBJ2-5	TRBD2	TRBV5-1	TGCGCCAGCAGCTCTATTGTCCCTAGCGGGGGGCAAGAGACCCAGTACTTC	CASSSIVPSGGQETQYF
12	NA	TRBJ2-7	TRBD1	TRBV5-6	TGTGCCAGCAGCCCGACAGGGGACGAGCAGTACTTC	CASSPTGDEQYF
13	NA	TRBJ2-2	NA	TRBV7-2	TGTGCCAGCCGGGGGTCGAACACCGGGGAGCTGTTTTTT	CASRGSNTGELFF
19	NA	TRBJ2-2	TRBD1	TRBV5-1	TGCGCCAGCAGCTTCGAACTATTGGGACAGGGGGCTAACACCGGGGAGCTGTTTTTT	CASSFELLGQGANTGELFF
16	once	TRBJ2-3	TRBD2	TRBV28	TGTGCCAGCAGCGTAACCCGGGACTATCGCGCAGATACGCAGTATTTT	CASSVTRDYRADTQYF
14	few	TRBJ2-3	TRBD2	TRBV28	TGTGCCAGCTTACTAGCGGGAGGCCCAGATACGCAGTATTTT	CASLLAGGPDTQYF
14	NA	TRBJ1-5	TRBD1	TRBV11-2	TGTGCCAGCAGCTTATCAGGGGGAGATCAGCCCCAGCATTTT	CASSLSGGDQPQHF
14	once	TRBJ2-7	TRBD1	TRBV7-8	TGTGCCAGCAGCGAAAGGGCAGGGGGCTACGAGCAGTACTTC	CASSERAGGYEQYF
15	NA	TRBJ2-3	TRBD2	TRBV5-4	TGTGCCAGCAGTTTAGCGGGGGCTAGCACAGATACGCAGTATTTT	CASSLAGASTDTQYF
17	NA	TRBJ2-7	NA	TRBV7-2	TGTGCCAGCAGCTTTGGGGGGGCCGCGTCAATCCCCTACGAGCAGTACTTC	CASSFGGAASIPYEQYF
15	once	TRBJ1-2	NA	TRBV7-2	TGTGCCAGCAGCTTAGTTATGGGGCCTAGCTATGGCTACACCTTC	CASSLVMGPSYGYTF
14	NA	TRBJ2-3	NA	TRBV2	TGTGCCAGCAGTGAAGATTCGCGGGGAAATACGCAGTATTTT	CASSEDSRGNTQYF
15	NA	TRBJ1-6	NA	TRBV10-3	TGTGCCATCAGTGAGGCGGGACGGCCTAATTCACCCCTCCACTTT	CAISEAGRPNSPLHF
16	NA	TRBJ2-2	TRBD1	TRBV4-1	TGCGCCAGCAGCCAATACCGGGACAGGGGCACCGGGGAGCTGTTTTTT	CASSQYRDRGTGELFF
17	NA	TRBJ2-2	NA	TRBV21-1	TGTGCCAGCAGGAGAGAAATATACACAGGCTTGACCGGGCAGCTGTTTTTT	CASRREIYTGLTGQLFF
14	NA	TRBJ1-2	TRBD1	TRBV28	TGTGCCAGCAGTGGCACAGGGGATTACTATGGCTACACCTTC	CASSGTGDYYGYTF
14	NA	TRBJ2-7	TRBD2	TRBV27	TGTGCCAGCGCATCTTTAGCGGGAGGGGGAGGGCAGTACTTC	CASASLAGGGGQYF
12	few	TRBJ2-7	TRBD1	TRBV7-9	TGTGCCAGCAGCGGGACAGGCTACGAGCAGTACTTC	CASSGTGYEQYF
16	NA	TRBJ1-1	TRBD1	TRBV20-1	TGCAGTGCTAGTGGTGGGACAGGGATAATGAACACTGAAGCTTTCTTT	CSASGGTGIMNTEAFF
14	NA	TRBJ2-2	TRBD1	TRBV9	TGTGCCAGCAGCGCCAGGGGGCAATCCGGGGAGCTGTTTTTT	CASSARGQSGELFF
15	NA	TRBJ1-6	TRBD1	TRBV18	TGTGCCAGCTCGTCGCGACAGGGGGATAATTCACCCCTCCACTTT	CASSSRQGDNSPLHF
13	NA	TRBJ2-1	TRBD2	TRBV19	TGTGCCAGTGCGACTAGCGGGAAAAATGAGCAGTTCTTC	CASATSGKNEQFF
15	NA	TRBJ2-5	TRBD2	TRBV6-5	TGTGCCAGCAGTCCCCGGGGGGAAAGAAGGGGGACCCAGTACTTC	CASSPRGERRGTQYF
15	NA	TRBJ2-3	TRBD2	TRBV28	TGTGCCAGCACCCCAGTGGGGGGGTTCACAGATACGCAGTATTTT	CASTPVGGFTDTQYF
12	NA	TRBJ1-2	TRBD1	TRBV5-1	TGCGCCAGCAGCCCGGGGACAGGGGGCTACACCTTC	CASSPGTGGYTF